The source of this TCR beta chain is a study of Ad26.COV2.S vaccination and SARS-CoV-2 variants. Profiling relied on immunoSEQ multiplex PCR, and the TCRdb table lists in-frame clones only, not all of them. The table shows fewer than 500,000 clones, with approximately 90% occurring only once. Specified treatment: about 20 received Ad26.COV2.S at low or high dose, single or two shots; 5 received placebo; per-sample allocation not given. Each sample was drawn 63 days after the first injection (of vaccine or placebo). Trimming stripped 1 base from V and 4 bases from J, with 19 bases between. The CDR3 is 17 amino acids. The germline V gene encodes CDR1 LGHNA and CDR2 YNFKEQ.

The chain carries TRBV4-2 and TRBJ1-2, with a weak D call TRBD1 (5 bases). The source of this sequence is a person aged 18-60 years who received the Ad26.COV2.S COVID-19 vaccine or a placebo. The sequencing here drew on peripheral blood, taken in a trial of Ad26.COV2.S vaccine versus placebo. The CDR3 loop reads CASSQASTDTGGYGYTF. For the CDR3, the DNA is TGTGCCAGCAGCCAAGCGTCCACTGACACCGGGGGCTATGGCTACACCTTC.